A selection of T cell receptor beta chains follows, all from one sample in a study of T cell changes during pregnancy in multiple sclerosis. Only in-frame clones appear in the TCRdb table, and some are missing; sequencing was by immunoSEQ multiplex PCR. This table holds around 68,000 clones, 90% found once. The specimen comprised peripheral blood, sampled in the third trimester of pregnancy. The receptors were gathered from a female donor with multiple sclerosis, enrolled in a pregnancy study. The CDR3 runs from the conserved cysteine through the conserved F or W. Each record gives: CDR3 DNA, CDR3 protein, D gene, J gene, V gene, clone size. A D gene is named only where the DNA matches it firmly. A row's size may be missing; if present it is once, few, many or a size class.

TGTGCCAGCAGCCCAACTAGCGGCCTCTTTTACGAGCAGTACTTC | CASSPTSGLFYEQYF | TRBD2 | TRBJ2-7 | TRBV14 | .
TGTGCCAGCAGTTTAAGTCCAGTCCTCTATGGCTACACCTTC | CASSLSPVLYGYTF | . | TRBJ1-2 | TRBV27 | .
TGTGCCAGCGGGAATGGGGGGAATCAGCCCCAGCATTTT | CASGNGGNQPQHF | . | TRBJ1-5 | TRBV6-1 | .
TGCAGCGTCGACAGACAGGGTGAGGGAGGCTACACCTTC | CSVDRQGEGGYTF | TRBD1 | TRBJ1-2 | TRBV29-1 | .
TGTGCCAGCAGCTTTAGAGGGGGCATTTTTTACGAGCAGTACTTC | CASSFRGGIFYEQYF | TRBD1 | TRBJ2-7 | TRBV7-2 | .
TGTGCCAGCAGCCAAGAGTACAGGGTCGGAAATTCACCCCTCCACTTT | CASSQEYRVGNSPLHF | . | TRBJ1-6 | TRBV4-2 | .
TGCGCCAGCAGCTTCGAGACAGGTGGTGGCTACACCTTC | CASSFETGGGYTF | . | TRBJ1-2 | TRBV5-1 | few
TGTGCCAGCAGCCAAACTGACAGGGGTGGAGGCTACACCTTC | CASSQTDRGGGYTF | TRBD1 | TRBJ1-2 | TRBV4-2 | few
TGTGCCTGGAGCCCCATAGGAGGCCAGGGAGGGAGTCAGCCCCAGCATTTT | CAWSPIGGQGGSQPQHF | . | TRBJ1-5 | TRBV30 | .
TGTGCCTGGAGCCCCTCCAACTATGGCTACACCTTC | CAWSPSNYGYTF | . | TRBJ1-2 | TRBV30 | once
TGTGCCTGGAGCCGACAGAGCAATCAGCCCCAGCATTTT | CAWSRQSNQPQHF | . | TRBJ1-5 | TRBV30 | .
TGTGCCAGCAGCTTAGTTTGGTCTAGCGGGAGTCTGGGGGAGCAGTACTTC | CASSLVWSSGSLGEQYF | TRBD2 | TRBJ2-7 | TRBV7-8 | .
TGTGCCAGTAGTAGGGGACTAGGGGGCACAGATACGCAGTATTTT | CASSRGLGGTDTQYF | TRBD2 | TRBJ2-3 | TRBV19 | .
TGTGCCAGCTCACCACCGGGGGAGGATCAGCCCCAGCATTTT | CASSPPGEDQPQHF | . | TRBJ1-5 | TRBV18 | .
TGTGCCAGTAGTATGGAACAGGCCTCCTACTATGGCTACACCTTC | CASSMEQASYYGYTF | . | TRBJ1-2 | TRBV19 | once
TGTGCCAGCAGCTTACAGGGAGACTCTGGAAACACCATATATTTT | CASSLQGDSGNTIYF | . | TRBJ1-3 | TRBV5-4 | .
TGTGCCAGCAGCGATGGGAGGGGAACTGAAGCTTTCTTT | CASSDGRGTEAFF | . | TRBJ1-1 | TRBV5-6 | .